Below, one T cell receptor (beta chain) is given with its context. This sample was included in a study of neurological immune-mediated disorders. The V and J ends lost 4 bases and 5 bases, in that order; junction bases with no gene match: 4. In germline, CDR1 is DFQATT, CDR2 SNEGSKA (reference sequence). The CDR3 sequence is 14 residues long. Via MiXCR, TCRdb re-called the 5' RACE reads, giving one row per CDR3 protein. The repertoire has tens of thousands of distinct CDR3 sequences, roughly a sixth of them found once; the top ten carry 15% to 19%. It was from 2 million PBMCs stored at -80 C that the unsorted libraries were obtained.

The chain joins TRBV20-1 to TRBJ2-4; 11 bases match TRBD2. Material: PBMCs. The clonotype comes from a woman in her forties in good health. The CDR3 sequence: CSATPLAGENIQYF. The CDR3 nucleotides are TGCAGTGCTACCCCACTAGCGGGGGAAAACATTCAGTACTTC.